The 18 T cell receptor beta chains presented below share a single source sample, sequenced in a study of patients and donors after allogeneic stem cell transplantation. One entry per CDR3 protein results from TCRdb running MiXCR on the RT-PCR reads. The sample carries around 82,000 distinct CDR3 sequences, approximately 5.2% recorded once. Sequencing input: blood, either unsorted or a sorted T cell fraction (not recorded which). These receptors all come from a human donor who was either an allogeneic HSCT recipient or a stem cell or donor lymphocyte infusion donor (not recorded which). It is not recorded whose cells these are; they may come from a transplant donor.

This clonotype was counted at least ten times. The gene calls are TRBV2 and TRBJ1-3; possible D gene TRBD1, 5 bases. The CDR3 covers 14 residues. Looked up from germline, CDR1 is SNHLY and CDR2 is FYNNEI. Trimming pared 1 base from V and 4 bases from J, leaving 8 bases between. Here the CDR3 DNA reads TGTGCCAGCAGTGAAGTCCCAGGGGGAAACACCATATATTTT. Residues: CASSEVPGGNTIYF. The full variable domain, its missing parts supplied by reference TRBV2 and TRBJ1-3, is EPEVTQTPSHQVTQMGQEVILRCVPISNHLYFYWYRQILGQKVEFLVSFYNNEISEKSEIFDDQFSVERPDGSNFTLKIRSTKLEDSAMYFCASSEVPGGNTIYFGEGSWLTVV.

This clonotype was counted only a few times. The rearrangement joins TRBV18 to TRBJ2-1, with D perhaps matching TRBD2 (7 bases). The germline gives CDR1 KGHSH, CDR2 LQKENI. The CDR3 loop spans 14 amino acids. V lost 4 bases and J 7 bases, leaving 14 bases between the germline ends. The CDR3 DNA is TGTGCCAGCTCACGGGGGGGGCCAGGGAATGAGCAGTTCTTC. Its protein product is CASSRGGPGNEQFF.

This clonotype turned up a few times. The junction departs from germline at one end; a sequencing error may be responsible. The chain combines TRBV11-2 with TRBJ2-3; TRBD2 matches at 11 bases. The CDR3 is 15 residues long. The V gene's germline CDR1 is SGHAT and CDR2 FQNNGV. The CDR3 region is CASSLEPGLAAIGYF. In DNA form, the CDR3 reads TGTGCCAGCAGCCTAGAACCGGGACTAGCGGCAATAGGGTATTTT.

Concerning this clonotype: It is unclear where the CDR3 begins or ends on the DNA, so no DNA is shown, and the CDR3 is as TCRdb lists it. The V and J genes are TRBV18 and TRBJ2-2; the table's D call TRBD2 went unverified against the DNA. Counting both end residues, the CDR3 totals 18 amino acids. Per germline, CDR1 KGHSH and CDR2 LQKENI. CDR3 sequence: CASSPPGTSGITGELFFF.

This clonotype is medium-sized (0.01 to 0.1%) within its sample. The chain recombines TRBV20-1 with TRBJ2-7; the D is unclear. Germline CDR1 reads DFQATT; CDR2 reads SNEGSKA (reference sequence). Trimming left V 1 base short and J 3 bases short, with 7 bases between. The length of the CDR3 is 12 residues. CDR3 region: CSARAKFYEQYF. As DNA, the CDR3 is TGCAGTGCTAGAGCCAAATTCTACGAGCAGTACTTC.

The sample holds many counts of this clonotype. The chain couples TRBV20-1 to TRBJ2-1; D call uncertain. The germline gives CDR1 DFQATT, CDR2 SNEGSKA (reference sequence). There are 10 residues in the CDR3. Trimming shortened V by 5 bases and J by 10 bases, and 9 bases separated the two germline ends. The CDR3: CSAGPWEQFF. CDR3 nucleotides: TGCAGTGCTGGGCCATGGGAGCAGTTCTTC.

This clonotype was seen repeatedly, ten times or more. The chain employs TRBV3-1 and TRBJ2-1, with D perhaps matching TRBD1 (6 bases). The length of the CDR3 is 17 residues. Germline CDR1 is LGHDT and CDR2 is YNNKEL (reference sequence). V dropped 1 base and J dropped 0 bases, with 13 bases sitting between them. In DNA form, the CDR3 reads TGTGCCAGCAGCCAAGGGGGGCGGGCCTACTCCTACAATGAGCAGTTCTTC. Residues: CASSQGGRAYSYNEQFF.

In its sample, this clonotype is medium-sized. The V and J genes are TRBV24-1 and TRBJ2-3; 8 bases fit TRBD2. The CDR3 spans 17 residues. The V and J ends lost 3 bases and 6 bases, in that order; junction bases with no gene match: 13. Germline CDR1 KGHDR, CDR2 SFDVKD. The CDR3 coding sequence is TGTGCCACCAGTGATCTCGCCCGGTCCGGGACTAGGGATACGCAGTATTTT. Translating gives CATSDLARSGTRDTQYF.

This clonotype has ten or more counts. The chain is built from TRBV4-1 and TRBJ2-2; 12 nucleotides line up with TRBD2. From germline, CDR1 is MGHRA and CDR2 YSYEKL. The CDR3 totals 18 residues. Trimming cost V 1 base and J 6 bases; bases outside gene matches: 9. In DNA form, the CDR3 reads TGCGCCAGCAGCCAAGCGCCTAGCGGGAGGGCCTTAGCCGGGGAGCTGTTTTTT. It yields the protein CASSQAPSGRALAGELFF.

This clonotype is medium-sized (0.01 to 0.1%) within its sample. The CDR3 region has the DNA TGCAGTGCTCTGAGGGGGAACATCCAAGAGACCCAGTACTTC. Its protein product is CSALRGNIQETQYF. J is TRBJ2-5 and V is TRBV20-1; maybe TRBD1 (6 bases). In germline, CDR1 is DFQATT, CDR2 SNEGSKA (reference sequence). The V end was cut by 5 bases, the J end by 1 base, with 14 bases between. The CDR3 covers 14 residues.

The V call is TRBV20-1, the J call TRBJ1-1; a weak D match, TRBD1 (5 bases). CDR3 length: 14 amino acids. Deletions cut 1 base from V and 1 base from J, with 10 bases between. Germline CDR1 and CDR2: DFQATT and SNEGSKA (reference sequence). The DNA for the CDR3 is TGCAGTGCTAGAGCCGGGACGGGGAACACTGAAGCTTTCTTT. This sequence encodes CSARAGTGNTEAFF.

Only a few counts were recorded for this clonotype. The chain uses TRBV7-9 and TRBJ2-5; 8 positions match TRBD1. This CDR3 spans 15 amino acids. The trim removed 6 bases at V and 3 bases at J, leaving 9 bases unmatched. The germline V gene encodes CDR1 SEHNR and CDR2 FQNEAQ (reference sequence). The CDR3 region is CASSYGQGWEETQYF. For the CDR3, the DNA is TGTGCCAGCAGTTACGGACAGGGTTGGGAAGAGACCCAGTACTTC.

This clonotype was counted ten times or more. The CDR3 spells CASSPVSDAGELFF. The CDR3 DNA is TGTGCCAGCTCACCGGTCTCTGACGCCGGGGAGCTGTTTTTT. The V call is TRBV18, the J call TRBJ2-2; D uncertain. CDR3 size: 14 residues. CDR1 and CDR2 (germline): KGHSH, LQKENI. Trimming stripped 3 bases from V and 6 bases from J, with 11 bases between.

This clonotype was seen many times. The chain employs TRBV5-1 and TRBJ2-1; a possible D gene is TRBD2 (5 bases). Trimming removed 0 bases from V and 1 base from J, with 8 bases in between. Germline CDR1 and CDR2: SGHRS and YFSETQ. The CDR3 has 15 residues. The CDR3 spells CASSLAPGSYNEQFF. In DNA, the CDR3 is TGCGCCAGCAGCTTGGCCCCGGGATCCTACAATGAGCAGTTCTTC.

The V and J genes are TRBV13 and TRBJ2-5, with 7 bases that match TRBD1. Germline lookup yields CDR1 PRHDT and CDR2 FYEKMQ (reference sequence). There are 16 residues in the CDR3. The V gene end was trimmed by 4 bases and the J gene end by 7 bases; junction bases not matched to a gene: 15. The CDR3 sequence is CASSSESDRTSGTQYF. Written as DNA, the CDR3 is TGTGCCAGCAGCTCTGAATCGGACAGGACCTCCGGGACCCAGTACTTC.

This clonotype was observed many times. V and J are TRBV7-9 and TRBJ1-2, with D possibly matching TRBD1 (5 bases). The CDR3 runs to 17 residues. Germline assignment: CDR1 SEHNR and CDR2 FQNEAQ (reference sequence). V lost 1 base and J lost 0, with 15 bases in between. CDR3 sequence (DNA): TGTGCCAGCAGCTTAGAGGCGACAGCATACACTAACTATGGCTACACCTTC. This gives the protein CASSLEATAYTNYGYTF.

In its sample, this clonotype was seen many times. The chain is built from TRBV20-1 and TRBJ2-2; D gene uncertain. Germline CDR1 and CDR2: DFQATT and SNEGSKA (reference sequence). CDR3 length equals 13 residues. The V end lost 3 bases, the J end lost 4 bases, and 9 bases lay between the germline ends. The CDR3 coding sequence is TGCAGTGCTAGTACCGAGAGCACCGGGGAGCTGTTTTTT. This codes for CSASTESTGELFF.

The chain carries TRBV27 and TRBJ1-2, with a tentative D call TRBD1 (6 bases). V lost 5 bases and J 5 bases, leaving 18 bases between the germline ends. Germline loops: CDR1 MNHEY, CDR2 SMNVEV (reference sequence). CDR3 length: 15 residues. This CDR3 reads CASSRGGGARYGYTF. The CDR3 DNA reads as TGTGCCAGCAGTCGCGGAGGGGGGGCGCGGTATGGCTACACCTTC.